This TCR beta chain was identified in a study of human T cells and chemical hapten exposure. Described time point: pre-sensitization, week 0. The sample's treatment: therapeutic diphenylcyclopropenone sensitization with weekly scalp DPC. Library construction involved attaching unique molecular identifiers to individual cDNA molecules, which allowed quantitative, reproducible TCR counting. A single record per CDR3 protein comes from TCRdb applying MiXCR to the RACE reads. The sample has more than 55,000 distinct CDR3 sequences; approximately 9.9% are singletons. The TCR comes from a man aged 35-49 years with alopecia areata. Some clones in this sample may be carry-over from other donors' samples. Specimen: whole blood, collected in connection with sensitization to the hapten diphenylcyclopropenone (DPC).

In nucleotides, the CDR3 is TGCAGTGCTAGAACGGGACGGACCTACGAGCAGTACTTC. This gives the protein CSARTGRTYEQYF. The chain uses TRBV20-1 and TRBJ2-7, with D perhaps matching TRBD1 or TRBD2 (5 bases each). CDR3 length equals 13 residues. Germline loops: CDR1 DFQATT, CDR2 SNEGSKA (reference sequence). The ends were cut back, 2 bases at V and 2 bases at J, with 10 bases in the middle.